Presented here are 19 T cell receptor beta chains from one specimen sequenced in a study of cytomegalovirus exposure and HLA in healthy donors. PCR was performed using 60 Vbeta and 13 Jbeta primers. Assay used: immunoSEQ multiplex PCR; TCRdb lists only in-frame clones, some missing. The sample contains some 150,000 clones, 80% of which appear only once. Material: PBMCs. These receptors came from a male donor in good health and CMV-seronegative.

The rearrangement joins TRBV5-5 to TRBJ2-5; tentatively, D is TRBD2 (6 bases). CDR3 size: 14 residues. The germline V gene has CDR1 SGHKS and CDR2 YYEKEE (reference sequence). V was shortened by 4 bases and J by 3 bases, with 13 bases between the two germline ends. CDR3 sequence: CASSAGSAKETQYF. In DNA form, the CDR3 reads TGTGCCAGCAGCGCGGGGTCTGCTAAAGAGACCCAGTACTTC.

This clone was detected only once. The CDR3: CASSSRPGQGSGELFF. CDR3 nucleotide sequence: TGTGCCAGCAGCTCCAGACCGGGACAGGGGTCCGGGGAGCTGTTTTTT. The gene calls are TRBV11-2 and TRBJ2-2, with 10 bases aligning to TRBD1. Germline V gene data show CDR1 as SGHAT and CDR2 as FQNNGV. V lost 4 bases to trimming and J lost 6 bases; unmatched junction nucleotides: 8. This CDR3 spans 16 amino acids.

The CDR3 nucleotides are TGTGCCAGTAGTCCTACGACAGGGGGTAACACTGAAGCTTTCTTT. Amino acid sequence: CASSPTTGGNTEAFF. The chain combines TRBV19 with TRBJ1-1; TRBD1 agrees at 9 bases. The V and J ends lost 5 bases and 2 bases, in that order; junction bases with no gene match: 6. The V gene's germline CDR1 is LNHDA and CDR2 SQIVND (reference sequence). This CDR3 region has 15 residues.

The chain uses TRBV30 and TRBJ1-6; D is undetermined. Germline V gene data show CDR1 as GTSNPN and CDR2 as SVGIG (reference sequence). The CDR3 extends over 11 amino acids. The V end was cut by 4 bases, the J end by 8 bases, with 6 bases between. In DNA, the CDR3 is TGTGCCTGGACCCTCGATTCACCCCTCCACTTT. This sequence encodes CAWTLDSPLHF.

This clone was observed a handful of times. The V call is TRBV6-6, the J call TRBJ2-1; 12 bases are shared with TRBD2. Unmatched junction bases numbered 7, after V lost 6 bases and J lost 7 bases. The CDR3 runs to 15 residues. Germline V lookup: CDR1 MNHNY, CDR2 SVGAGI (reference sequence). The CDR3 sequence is CASSKGTSGLNEQFF. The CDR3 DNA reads TGTGCCAGCAGCAAAGGGACTAGCGGGCTGAATGAGCAGTTCTTC.

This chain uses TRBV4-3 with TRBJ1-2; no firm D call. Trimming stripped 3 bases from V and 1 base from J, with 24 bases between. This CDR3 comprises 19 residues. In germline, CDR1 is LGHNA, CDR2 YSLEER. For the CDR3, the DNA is TGCGCCAGCAGCCAGACCCCTAGTGGCGGAAGGTTCTTTAACTATGGCTACACCTTC. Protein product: CASSQTPSGGRFFNYGYTF.

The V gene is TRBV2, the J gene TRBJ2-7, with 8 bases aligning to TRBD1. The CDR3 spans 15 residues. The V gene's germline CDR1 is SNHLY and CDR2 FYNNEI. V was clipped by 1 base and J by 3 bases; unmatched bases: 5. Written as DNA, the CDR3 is TGTGCCAGCAGTGAAGGGAGGACAGGGTTCTACGAGCAGTACTTC. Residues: CASSEGRTGFYEQYF.

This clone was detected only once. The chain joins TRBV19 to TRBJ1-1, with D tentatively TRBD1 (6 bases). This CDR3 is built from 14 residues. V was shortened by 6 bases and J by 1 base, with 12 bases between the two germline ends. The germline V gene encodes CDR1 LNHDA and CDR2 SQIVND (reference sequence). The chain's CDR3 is CASRRGTENTEAFF. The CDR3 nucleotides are TGTGCCAGTAGGAGGGGGACGGAGAACACTGAAGCTTTCTTT.

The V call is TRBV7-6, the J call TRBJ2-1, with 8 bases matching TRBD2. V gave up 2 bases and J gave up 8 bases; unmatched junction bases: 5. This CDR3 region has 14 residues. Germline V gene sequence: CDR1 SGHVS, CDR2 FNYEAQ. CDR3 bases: TGTGCCAGCAGCTTACGGGGGGGGAGGGATGAGCAGTTCTTC. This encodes CASSLRGGRDEQFF.

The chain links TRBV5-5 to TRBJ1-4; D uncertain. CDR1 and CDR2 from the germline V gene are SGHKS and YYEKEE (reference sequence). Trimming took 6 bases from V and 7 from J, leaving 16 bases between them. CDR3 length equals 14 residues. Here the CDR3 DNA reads TGTGCCAGCACCTCGCCTGGTCGGGGTGAAAAACTGTTTTTT. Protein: CASTSPGRGEKLFF.

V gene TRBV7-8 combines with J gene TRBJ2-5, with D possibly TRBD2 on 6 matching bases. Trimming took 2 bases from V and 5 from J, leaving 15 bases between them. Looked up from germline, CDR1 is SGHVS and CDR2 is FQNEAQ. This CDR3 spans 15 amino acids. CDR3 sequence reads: CASSLIGGNLETQYF. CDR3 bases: TGTGCCAGCAGCTTAATCGGGGGAAATTTGGAGACCCAGTACTTC.

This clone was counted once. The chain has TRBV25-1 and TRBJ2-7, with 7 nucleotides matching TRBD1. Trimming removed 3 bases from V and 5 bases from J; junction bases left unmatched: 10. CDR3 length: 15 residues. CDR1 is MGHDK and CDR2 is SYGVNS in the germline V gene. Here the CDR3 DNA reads TGTGCCAGCAGTGATAGGGGGCACCAGGGTAACGAGCAGTACTTC. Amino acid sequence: CASSDRGHQGNEQYF.

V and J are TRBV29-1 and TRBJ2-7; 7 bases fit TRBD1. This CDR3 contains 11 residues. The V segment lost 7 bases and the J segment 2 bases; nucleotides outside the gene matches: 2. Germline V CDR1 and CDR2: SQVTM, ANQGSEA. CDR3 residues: CSATGTYEQYF. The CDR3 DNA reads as TGCAGCGCGACAGGGACCTACGAGCAGTACTTC.

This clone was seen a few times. DNA for the CDR3: TGTGCCAGTACGGACAGACGAAATGAAAAACTGTTTTTT. This gives the protein CASTDRRNEKLFF. The chain recombines TRBV19 with TRBJ1-4; weak D call: TRBD1 (6 bases). V lost 7 bases to trimming and J lost 5 bases, with 11 bases between them. Per germline, CDR1 LNHDA and CDR2 SQIVND (reference sequence). The CDR3 runs 13 residues.

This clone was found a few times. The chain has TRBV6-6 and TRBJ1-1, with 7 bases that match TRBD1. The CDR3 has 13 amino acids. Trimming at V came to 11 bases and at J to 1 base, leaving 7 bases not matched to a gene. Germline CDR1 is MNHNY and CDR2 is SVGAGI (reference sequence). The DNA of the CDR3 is TGTGCCGCGGCCGGGACAGCGAACACTGAAGCTTTCTTT. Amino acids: CAAAGTANTEAFF.

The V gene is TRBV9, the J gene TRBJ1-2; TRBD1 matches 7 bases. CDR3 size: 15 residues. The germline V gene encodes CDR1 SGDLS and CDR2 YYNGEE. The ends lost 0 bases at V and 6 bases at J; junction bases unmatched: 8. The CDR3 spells CASSVDIQGIDGYTF. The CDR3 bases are TGTGCCAGCAGCGTAGACATACAGGGGATTGATGGCTACACCTTC.

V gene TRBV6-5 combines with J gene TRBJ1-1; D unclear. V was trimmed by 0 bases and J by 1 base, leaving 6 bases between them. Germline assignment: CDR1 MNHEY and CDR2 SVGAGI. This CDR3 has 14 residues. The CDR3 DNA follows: TGTGCCAGCAGTTACTCGGCAGGGAACACTGAAGCTTTCTTT. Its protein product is CASSYSAGNTEAFF.

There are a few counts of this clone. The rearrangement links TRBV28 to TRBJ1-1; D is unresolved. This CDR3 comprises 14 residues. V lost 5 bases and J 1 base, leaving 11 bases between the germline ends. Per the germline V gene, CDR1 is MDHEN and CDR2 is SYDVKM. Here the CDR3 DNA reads TGTGCCAGCAGTCCTGACCAGGAGAACACTGAAGCTTTCTTT. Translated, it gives CASSPDQENTEAFF.

CDR3 residues: CASTLAGQANTEAFF. The CDR3 DNA reads as TGTGCCAGTACTCTGGCGGGGCAGGCGAACACTGAAGCTTTCTTT. The chain recombines TRBV19 with TRBJ1-1, with D tentatively TRBD1 (5 bases). Germline V gene data show CDR1 as LNHDA and CDR2 as SQIVND (reference sequence). The CDR3 is made up of 15 amino acids. With 7 bases removed from V and 1 base from J, the gap between germline ends came to 16 bases.